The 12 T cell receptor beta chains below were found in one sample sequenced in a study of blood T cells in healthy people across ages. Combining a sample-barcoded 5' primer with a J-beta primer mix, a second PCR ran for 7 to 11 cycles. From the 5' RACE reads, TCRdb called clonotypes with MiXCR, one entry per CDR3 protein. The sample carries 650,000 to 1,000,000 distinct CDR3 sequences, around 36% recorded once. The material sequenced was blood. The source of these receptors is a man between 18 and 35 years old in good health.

DNA for the CDR3: TGTGCCAGCAGTGACCGGCAGGGCATCAAAGCTTTCTTT. Translated: CASSDRQGIKAFF. The chain links TRBV2 to TRBJ1-1; possible D gene TRBD1, 5 bases. CDR3 length equals 13 residues. In germline, CDR1 is SNHLY, CDR2 FYNNEI. The V end lost 3 bases, the J end lost 9 bases, and 14 bases lay between the germline ends.

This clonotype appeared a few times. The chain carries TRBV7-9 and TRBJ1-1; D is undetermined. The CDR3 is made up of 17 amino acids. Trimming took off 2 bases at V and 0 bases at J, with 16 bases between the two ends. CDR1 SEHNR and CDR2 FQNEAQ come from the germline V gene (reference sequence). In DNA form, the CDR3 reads TGTGCCAGCAGCTTAATAATGGCTAGTAACTTGAACACTGAAGCTTTCTTT. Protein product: CASSLIMASNLNTEAFF.

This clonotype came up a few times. CDR3 region: CASSYSRRIGANVLTF. In DNA form, the CDR3 reads TGTGCCAGCAGTTACTCGCGTAGAATAGGGGCCAACGTCCTGACTTTC. The genes are TRBV6-2 or TRBV6-3 and TRBJ2-6; D gene uncertain. CDR1 MNHEY and CDR2 SVGEGT come from the germline V gene. The CDR3 loop spans 16 amino acids. V lost 0 bases and J 4 bases, leaving 10 bases between the germline ends.

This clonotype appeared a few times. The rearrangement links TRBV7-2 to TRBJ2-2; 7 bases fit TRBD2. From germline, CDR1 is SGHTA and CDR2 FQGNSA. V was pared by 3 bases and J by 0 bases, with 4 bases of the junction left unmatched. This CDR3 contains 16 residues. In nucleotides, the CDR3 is TGTGCCAGCAGCTTTAGTCTAGCGGCGAACACCGGGGAGCTGTTTTTT. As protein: CASSFSLAANTGELFF.

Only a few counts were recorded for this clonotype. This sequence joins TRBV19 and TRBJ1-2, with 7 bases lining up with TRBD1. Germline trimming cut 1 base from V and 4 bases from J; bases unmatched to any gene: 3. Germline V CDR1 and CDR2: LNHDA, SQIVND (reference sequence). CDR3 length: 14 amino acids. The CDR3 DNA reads TGTGCCAGTAGTATAGCAGCAGGGGGCTATGGCTACACCTTC. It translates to CASSIAAGGYGYTF.

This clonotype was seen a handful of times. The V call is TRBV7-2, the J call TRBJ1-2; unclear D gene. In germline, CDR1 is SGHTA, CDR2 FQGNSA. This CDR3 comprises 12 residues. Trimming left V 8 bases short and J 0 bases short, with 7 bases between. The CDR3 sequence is CASGVANYGYTF. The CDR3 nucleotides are TGTGCCAGCGGCGTGGCTAACTATGGCTACACCTTC.

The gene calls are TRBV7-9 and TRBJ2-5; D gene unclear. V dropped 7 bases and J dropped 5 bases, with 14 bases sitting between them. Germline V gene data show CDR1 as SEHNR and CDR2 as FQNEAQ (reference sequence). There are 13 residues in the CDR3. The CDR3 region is CASIRALGETQYF. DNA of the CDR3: TGTGCCAGCATCCGGGCCCTCGGGGAGACCCAGTACTTC.

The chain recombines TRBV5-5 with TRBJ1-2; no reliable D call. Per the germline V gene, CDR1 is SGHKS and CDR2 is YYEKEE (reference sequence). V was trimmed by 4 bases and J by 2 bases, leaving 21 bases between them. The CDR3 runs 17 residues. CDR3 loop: CASSTQPGAMSNYGYTF. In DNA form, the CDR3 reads TGTGCCAGCAGCACACAACCGGGTGCCATGAGCAACTATGGCTACACCTTC.

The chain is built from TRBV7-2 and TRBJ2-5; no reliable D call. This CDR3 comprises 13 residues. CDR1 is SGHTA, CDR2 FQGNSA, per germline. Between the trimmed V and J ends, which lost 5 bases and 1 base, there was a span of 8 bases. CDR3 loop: CASSRPTQETQYF. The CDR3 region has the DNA TGTGCCAGCAGCCGACCCACCCAAGAGACCCAGTACTTC.

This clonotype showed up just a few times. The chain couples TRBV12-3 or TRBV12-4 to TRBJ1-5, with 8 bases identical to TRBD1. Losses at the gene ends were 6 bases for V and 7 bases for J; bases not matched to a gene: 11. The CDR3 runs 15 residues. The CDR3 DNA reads TGTGCCAGCAGAAGGACAGGGACAGTTGGCCAGCCCCAGCATTTT. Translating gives CASRRTGTVGQPQHF.

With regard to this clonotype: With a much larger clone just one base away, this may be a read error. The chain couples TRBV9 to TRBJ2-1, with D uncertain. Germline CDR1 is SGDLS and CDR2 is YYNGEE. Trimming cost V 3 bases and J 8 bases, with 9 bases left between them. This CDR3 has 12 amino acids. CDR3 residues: CASSAISYEQFF. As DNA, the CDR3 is TGTGCCAGCAGCGCGATAAGTTATGAGCAGTTCTTC.

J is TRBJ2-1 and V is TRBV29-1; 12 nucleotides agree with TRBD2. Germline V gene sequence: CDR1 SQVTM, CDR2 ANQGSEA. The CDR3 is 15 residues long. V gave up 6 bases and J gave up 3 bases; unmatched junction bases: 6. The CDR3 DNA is TGCAGCGTATCTAGCGGGGGGGCTAGCTACAATGAGCAGTTCTTC. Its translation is CSVSSGGASYNEQFF.